The sequence of this T cell receptor beta chain was determined in a study of OX40 agonist ivuxolimab in advanced cancers. General study points: Doses of 0.1 to 3.0 mg/kg were accompanied by clonal expansion of CD4+ and CD8+ blood T cells by week 6.

Comment on this clone: Its target is unknown.

The germline V gene encodes CDR1 MNHNS and CDR2 SASEGT. The CDR3 is 15 amino acids. The germline V and J ends were trimmed by 5 bases and 6 bases, with 17 bases remaining between them. Clones were sequenced by immunoSEQ multiplex PCR, and TCRdb holds only the in-frame ones, with some missing. The profile shows nearly 60,000 clones, roughly four fifths of them singletons. The chain links TRBV6-1 to TRBJ2-1, with a weak D call TRBD2 (6 bases). The material sequenced was CD4+ or CD8+ T cells sorted from blood, taken in a trial of the OX40 agonist ivuxolimab. The receptor was derived from an adult with an advanced solid tumor such as melanoma, head and neck, liver or kidney cancer. Here the CDR3 reads CASSLRDSIFNEQFF. The CDR3 nucleotides are TGTGCCAGCAGTCTCCGGGACTCAATCTTCAATGAGCAGTTCTTC.